This TCR beta chain originates from a study of cytomegalovirus exposure and HLA in healthy donors. With respect to this clone: Its antigen is still unknown.

Use of 60 Vbeta and 13 Jbeta primers characterized the PCR. Data came from immunoSEQ multiplex PCR; TCRdb stores just in-frame clones and leaves some out. The table lists around 130,000 clones, over 60% of them singletons. The V gene's germline CDR1 is SNHLY and CDR2 FYNNEI. The J segment lost 3 bases and the V segment lost 6 bases, leaving 3 bases of the junction unmatched. CDR3 length: 13 amino acids. Study findings and constraints: Association of a missense DCLRE1C variant with TCR beta V- and J-gene trimming was reported in a later analysis.

The chain recombines TRBV2 with TRBJ2-5; 8 bases line up with TRBD2. Sequencing was done on a sample of PBMCs. The sequence came from a woman aged 55-69 years in good health and CMV-seronegative. The CDR3 nucleotides are TGTGCCAGCAGGGATAGCGGGAAAGAGACCCAGTACTTC. It encodes CASRDSGKETQYF.